This T cell receptor (beta chain) came from a study of blood T cell repertoires in COVID-19. The overall study: PBMCs, B-cell-depleted T cells, or T cells provided the cDNA or gDNA that made up the material.

The data were produced by immunoSEQ multiplex PCR, yet TCRdb's version contains in-frame clones alone and is incomplete. The repertoire holds approximately 100,000 clones, with approximately 81% as singletons. With 6 bases removed from V and 6 bases from J, the gap between germline ends came to 16 bases. Germline CDR1 reads ENHRY; CDR2 reads SYGVKD. CDR3 length: 14 residues. The sequence came from a human donor in a cohort sampled during active COVID-19. This sequence joins TRBV10-3 and TRBJ2-3, with a tentative D call TRBD2 (6 bases). The sequenced sample consisted of peripheral blood. CDR3 region: CAIREQGGGDTQYF. The DNA of the CDR3 is TGTGCCATCAGGGAGCAGGGAGGAGGGGATACGCAGTATTTT.